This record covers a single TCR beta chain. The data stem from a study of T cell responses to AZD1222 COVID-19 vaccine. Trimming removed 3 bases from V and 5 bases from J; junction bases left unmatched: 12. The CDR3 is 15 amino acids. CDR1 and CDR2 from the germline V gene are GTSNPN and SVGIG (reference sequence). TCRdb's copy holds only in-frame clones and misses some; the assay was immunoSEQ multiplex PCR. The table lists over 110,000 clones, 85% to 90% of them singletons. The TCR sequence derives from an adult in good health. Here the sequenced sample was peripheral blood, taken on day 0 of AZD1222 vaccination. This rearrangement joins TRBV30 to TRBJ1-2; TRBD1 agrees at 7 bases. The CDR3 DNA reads TGTGCCTGGAGGGCCCCAGGGGGAGCGAAGTATGGCTACACCTTC. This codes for CAWRAPGGAKYGYTF.